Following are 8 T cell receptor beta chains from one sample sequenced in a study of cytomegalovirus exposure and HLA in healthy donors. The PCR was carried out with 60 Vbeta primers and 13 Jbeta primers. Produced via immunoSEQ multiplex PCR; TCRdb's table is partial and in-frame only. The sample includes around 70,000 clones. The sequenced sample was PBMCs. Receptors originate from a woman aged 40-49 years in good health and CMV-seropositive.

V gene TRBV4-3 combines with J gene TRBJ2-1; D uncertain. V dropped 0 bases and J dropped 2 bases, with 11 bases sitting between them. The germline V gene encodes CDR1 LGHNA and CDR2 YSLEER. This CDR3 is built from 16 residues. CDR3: CASSQDYTLAYNEQFF. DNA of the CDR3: TGCGCCAGCAGCCAAGATTACACCTTGGCCTACAATGAGCAGTTCTTC.

The CDR3 is CSVGIWTSGSAGELFF. Written as DNA, the CDR3 is TGCAGCGTCGGAATATGGACTAGCGGGAGTGCCGGGGAGCTGTTTTTT. The chain joins TRBV29-1 to TRBJ2-2; 13 positions agree with TRBD2. Germline CDR1 SQVTM, CDR2 ANQGSEA. This CDR3 is 16 amino acids long. J gave up 6 bases and V 6 bases, and 10 bases lay outside the gene matches.

For the CDR3, the DNA is TGTGCCAGCAGCTTAATCAGGGGGCGAGGCAATGAGCAGTTCTTC. Translated, it gives CASSLIRGRGNEQFF. The chain carries TRBV7-3 and TRBJ2-1, with TRBD1 matching 8 bases. J lost 6 bases, V lost 1 base, and 5 bases had no gene match. Germline CDR1 SGHTA, CDR2 FQGTGA. This CDR3 has 15 residues.

Here the CDR3 reads CASSQTPGPGDTEAFF. As DNA, the CDR3 is TGCGCCAGCAGCCAAACCCCAGGGCCTGGGGACACTGAAGCTTTCTTT. The chain combines TRBV4-1 with TRBJ1-1, with D perhaps matching TRBD1 (5 bases). Germline V lookup: CDR1 MGHRA, CDR2 YSYEKL. The CDR3 totals 16 residues. Trimming removed 2 bases from V and 3 bases from J, with 16 bases in between.

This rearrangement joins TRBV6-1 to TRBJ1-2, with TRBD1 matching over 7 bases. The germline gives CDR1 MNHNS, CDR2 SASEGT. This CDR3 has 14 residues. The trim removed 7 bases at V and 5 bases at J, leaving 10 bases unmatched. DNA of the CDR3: TGTGCCAGCACCACGACAGGGCTCGGGTATGGCTACACCTTC. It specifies CASTTTGLGYGYTF.

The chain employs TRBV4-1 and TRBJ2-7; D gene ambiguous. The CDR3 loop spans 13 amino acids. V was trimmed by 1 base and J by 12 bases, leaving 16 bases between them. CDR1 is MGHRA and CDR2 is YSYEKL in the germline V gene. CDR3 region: CASSQVAQPPGYF. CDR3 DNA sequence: TGCGCCAGCAGCCAAGTTGCACAGCCCCCCGGGTACTTC.

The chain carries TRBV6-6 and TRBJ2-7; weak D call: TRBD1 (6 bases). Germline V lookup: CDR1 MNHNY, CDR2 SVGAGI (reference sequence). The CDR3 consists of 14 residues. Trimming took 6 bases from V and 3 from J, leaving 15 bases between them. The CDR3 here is CASRPRDTYYEQYF. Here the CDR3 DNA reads TGTGCCAGCAGACCCCGGGACACTTACTACGAGCAGTACTTC.

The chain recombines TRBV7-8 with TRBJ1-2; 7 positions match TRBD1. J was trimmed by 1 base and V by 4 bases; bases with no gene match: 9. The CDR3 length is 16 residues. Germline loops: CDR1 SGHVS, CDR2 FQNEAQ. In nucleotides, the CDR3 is TGTGCCAGCAGCTCTAGCGGGACAGTACTTAACTATGGCTACACCTTC. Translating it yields CASSSSGTVLNYGYTF.